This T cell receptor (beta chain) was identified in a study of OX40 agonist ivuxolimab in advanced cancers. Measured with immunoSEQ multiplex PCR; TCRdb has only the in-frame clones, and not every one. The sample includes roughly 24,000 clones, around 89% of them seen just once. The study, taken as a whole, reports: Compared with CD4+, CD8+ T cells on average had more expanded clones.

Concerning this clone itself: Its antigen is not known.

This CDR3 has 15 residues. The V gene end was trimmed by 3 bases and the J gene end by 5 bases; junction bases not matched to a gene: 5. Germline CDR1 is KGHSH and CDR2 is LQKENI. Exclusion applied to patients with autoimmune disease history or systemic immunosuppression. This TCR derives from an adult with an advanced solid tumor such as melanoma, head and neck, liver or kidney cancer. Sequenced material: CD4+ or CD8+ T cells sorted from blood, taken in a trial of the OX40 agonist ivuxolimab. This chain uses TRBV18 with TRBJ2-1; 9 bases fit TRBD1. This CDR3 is CASSPSGTGNNEQFF. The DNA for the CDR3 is TGTGCCAGCTCACCCTCCGGGACAGGGAACAATGAGCAGTTCTTC.